This T cell receptor (beta chain) is from a study of blood T cell repertoires in COVID-19. Study at large: The United States, Italy and Spain supplied acute and convalescent COVID-19 samples. The analysed material was cDNA or gDNA that came from T cells, B-cell-depleted T cells, or PBMCs.

The junction had 6 bases not matched to a gene; V was cut back by 5 bases and J by 5 bases. The CDR3 totals 13 residues. CDR1 is SEHNR and CDR2 is FQNEAQ in the germline V gene (reference sequence). In the authors' methods: Reference gene primers were amplified, and this amplification served to estimate nucleated cell counts. Generated by immunoSEQ multiplex PCR, the TCRdb table keeps only in-frame clones and is missing some. That table supplies the V and J calls and clone size; D and trimming were determined from the DNA. The sample has around 50,000 clones, less than 90% seen once; the top ten hold about 5.8%.

The J gene is TRBJ2-7, the V gene TRBV7-9; 7 bases align to TRBD1. Sequencing was performed on peripheral blood. The receptor was derived from a human donor in a cohort sampled during active COVID-19. CDR3 in DNA: TGTGCCAGCAGCGTAAGGGGGCGCAACGAGCAGTACTTC. The encoded protein is CASSVRGRNEQYF. Full variable domain (rest looked up from reference TRBV7-9 and TRBJ2-7): DTGVSQNPRHKITKRGQNVTFRCDPISEHNRLYWYRQTLGQGPEFLTYFQNEAQLEKSRLLSDRFSAERPKGSFSTLEIQRTEQGDSAMYLCASSVRGRNEQYFGPGTRLTVT.